This T cell receptor (beta chain) was obtained from a study of blood T cell repertoires in COVID-19 (dated by TCRdb to the early 2020s). Notes on the research overall: The collaborator samples originated in the United States, Italy and Spain and spanned the acute and convalescent phases of COVID-19. The samples were drawn from two sources: the first 160 participants of the ongoing ImmuneRACE study, and 1,000 to 1,500 subjects contributed by 6 global collaborators. The sample metadata nearly always contained a de-identified subject ID, COVID-19 status, age in years and sex. A freely available public database, intended as a resource for researchers studying the immune response to SARS-CoV-2, is where the repertoires were released. Where available, HLA class I and class II types were obtained from metadata supplied by the sample provider rather than from assay-based typing. The material from the prospective study consisted of cDNA or gDNA derived from T cells, B-cell-depleted T cells, or PBMCs. The dataset comprised deeply sampled blood TCRbeta repertoires from subjects exposed to, actively infected with, or recovered from COVID-19.

Overall results and qualifications from the work: The amount of clinical and demographic metadata varied by source and participant and was provided uncurated.

As for this clone: Its target antigen remains unknown. Base qualities are not recorded, but no much larger clone differs from it by a single base.

In the prospective study, participants were about 18 to 90 years old, resided in fewer than 25 geographic areas of the United States, and were enrolled through a virtual design. Cohort assignment in the prospective study relied on participant-reported clinical history from a screening survey and a study questionnaire. Recovered participants in ImmuneRACE Cohort 3 were defined by two consecutive negative NP/OP PCR tests, clearance by a healthcare professional, or resolution of symptoms. Mobile phlebotomists in the prospective study collected whole blood, serum and a nasopharyngeal or oropharyngeal swab from every participant. Participants in the prospective study had the option to provide additional blood draws and questionnaires over an approximately 2-month period. Prospective study blood samples were shipped either frozen or at room temperature before DNA extraction. The immunoSEQ Assay, a bias-controlled multiplex PCR, was used to amplify TCRbeta CDR3 regions from genomic DNA. Turning to the authors' computational methods: Within the assay, amplification of reference gene primers was used to estimate how many nucleated cells each sample contained. Sequence reads were collapsed and filtered to measure the absolute abundance of every unique TCRbeta CDR3 rearrangement. Productive Simpson clonality was computed per sample as the square root of Simpson's diversity index over productive rearrangements. In TCRdb, the immuneACCESS table is reduced to in-frame sequences with V and J assigned. These tables do not hold every clone; where another copy was compared, an unresolved V gene accounts for under half, and the others remain unexplained. From that table come the V and J calls and clone size; the DNA was used to work out D and trimming. The sample table contains about 180,000 clones; only one count was recorded for 88% of them. Approximately 9% of the sample lies in the top ten.

Trimming removed 3 bases from V and 5 bases from J, leaving 8 bases between the germline ends. As encoded in the germline V gene (reference sequence), CDR1 is LNHDA while CDR2 is SQIVND. The CDR3, cysteine through phenylalanine, is 13 amino acids long. The entry retains the CDR3 DNA only, 39 bases that are in frame from base 1. The sequencing input was PBMCs or T cells enriched from blood (not recorded which). This clonotype was sampled from a woman younger than 30 who had recovered from COVID-19. The chain is encoded by TRBV19 joined to TRBJ2-1; the D gene is not confidently resolved. The CDR3 corresponds to CASSIASNNEQFF. The DNA reads TGTGCCAGTAGTATTGCTAGTAACAATGAGCAGTTCTTC.